These 14 T cell receptor beta chains share one sample of origin, sequenced in a study of OX40 agonist ivuxolimab in advanced cancers. Library creation used the immunoSEQ multiplex PCR assay. TCRdb took over this immuneACCESS table, retaining in-frame rearrangements with V and J assigned. Such tables are incomplete; in checked studies, under half of the missing clones stem from an unresolved V gene, and the remainder is unexplained. The sample table holds 60,000 to 85,000 clones, of which approximately 87% were seen once. The ten largest clonotypes hold approximately 0.98% of the sample. The specimen comprised CD4+ or CD8+ T cells sorted from blood, sampled in a trial of the OX40 agonist ivuxolimab. These receptors originate from an adult with an advanced solid tumor such as melanoma, head and neck, liver or kidney cancer.

J is TRBJ2-5 and V is TRBV7-9; 7 bases match TRBD1. The CDR3 has 13 amino acids. Germline assignment: CDR1 SEHNR and CDR2 FQNEAQ (reference sequence). V lost 5 bases to trimming and J lost 3 bases; unmatched junction nucleotides: 3. CDR3 DNA sequence: TGTGCCAGCAGCAGAGACAGGGAAGAGACCCAGTACTTC. Translated, it gives CASSRDREETQYF.

The rearrangement links TRBV9 to TRBJ2-3; TRBD2 aligns across 12 bases. The CDR3 loop spans 15 amino acids. Trimming took 3 bases from V and 5 from J; bases not matched to a gene: 4. CDR1 SGDLS and CDR2 YYNGEE come from the germline V gene. For the CDR3, the DNA is TGTGCCAGCAGCGCCCTAGCGGGAGGGGGAGATACGCAGTATTTT. Protein: CASSALAGGGDTQYF.

The genes are TRBV28 and TRBJ1-1, with 7 bases aligning to TRBD1. The germline V gene has CDR1 MDHEN and CDR2 SYDVKM. V shed 5 bases, J shed 7 bases, and the junction held 7 bases outside the gene matches. The CDR3 contains 13 residues. The CDR3 bases are TGTGCCAGCAGTGCCCGGACAGGCGGTGAAGCTTTCTTT. Amino acid sequence: CASSARTGGEAFF.

The chain couples TRBV19 to TRBJ2-7, with D maybe TRBD1 (6 bases). From germline, CDR1 is LNHDA and CDR2 SQIVND (reference sequence). Trimming cost V 0 bases and J 0 bases, with 9 bases left between them. There are 15 residues in the CDR3. CDR3 sequence reads: CASSIDWTASYEQYF. The CDR3 region has the DNA TGTGCCAGTAGTATAGATTGGACAGCCTCCTACGAGCAGTACTTC.

The table lists this clone with a count of one. One end of the junction does not line up with germline, which may come from a read error. The chain has TRBV2 and TRBJ2-7; 15 nucleotides align to TRBD2. Germline V gene data show CDR1 as SNHLY and CDR2 as FYNNEI. The CDR3 contains 14 residues. In DNA, the CDR3 is TGTGCCAGCCTCCAGGATGGGACTAGCGGGAGGACGTCCTTC. Its translation: CASLQDGTSGRTSF. The full variable domain, with the rest looked up from reference TRBV2 and TRBJ2-7, is EPEVTQTPSHQVTQMGQEVILRCVPISNHLYFYWYRQILGQKVEFLVSFYNNEISEKSEIFDDQFSVERPDGSNFTLKIRSTKLEDSAMYFCASLQDGTSGRTSFGPGTRLTVT.

This chain connects TRBV5-1 to TRBJ2-5; no reliable D call. The CDR3 is made up of 15 amino acids. Germline V gives CDR1 SGHRS, CDR2 YFSETQ. V was pared by 0 bases and J by 2 bases, with 11 bases between. The CDR3 loop is CASSLARKPQETQYF. CDR3 in DNA: TGCGCCAGCAGCTTGGCCAGGAAACCTCAAGAGACCCAGTACTTC.

This chain joins TRBV7-3 and TRBJ2-1; TRBD2 matches 10 bases. This CDR3 contains 15 residues. V was pared by 2 bases and J by 2 bases, with 0 bases of the junction left unmatched. Looked up from germline, CDR1 is SGHTA and CDR2 is FQGTGA. CDR3 protein: CASSLGLAAYNEQFF. CDR3 coding DNA: TGTGCCAGCAGCTTAGGACTAGCGGCCTACAATGAGCAGTTCTTC.

This chain joins TRBV6-5 and TRBJ2-7; D is possibly TRBD1 or TRBD2 (5 bases each). The V gene lost 6 bases and the J gene lost 2 bases, with 14 bases spanning the gap. This CDR3 has 14 amino acids. CDR1 is MNHEY and CDR2 is SVGAGI in the germline V gene. The CDR3 coding sequence is TGTGCCAGCAGGGCCGGGACGAGAGCCTACGAGCAGTACTTC. Amino acids: CASRAGTRAYEQYF.

The V and J genes are TRBV7-9 and TRBJ2-3; 9 nucleotides align to TRBD1. The CDR3 length is 16 residues. The J segment lost 4 bases and the V segment lost 1 base, leaving 6 bases of the junction unmatched. The germline gives CDR1 SEHNR, CDR2 FQNEAQ (reference sequence). The CDR3 sequence is CASSLDPGQGPDTQYF. The CDR3 region has the DNA TGTGCCAGCAGCTTAGACCCGGGACAGGGACCAGATACGCAGTATTTT.

This chain connects TRBV14 to TRBJ2-1, with 8 nucleotides matching TRBD2. Germline assignment: CDR1 SGHDN and CDR2 FVKESK. The CDR3 runs 16 residues. Trimming removed 0 bases from V and 9 bases from J; junction bases left unmatched: 10. CDR3 sequence: CASSQDLAGRALEQFF. DNA of the CDR3: TGTGCCAGCAGCCAAGATTTGGCCGGGAGGGCCCTTGAGCAGTTCTTC.

This chain joins TRBV28 and TRBJ2-7; D is perhaps TRBD2 (5 bases). The germline V and J ends were trimmed by 9 bases and 2 bases, with 11 bases remaining between them. This CDR3 has 12 amino acids. Germline V gene lookup returns CDR1 MDHEN and CDR2 SYDVKM. The CDR3 loop is CASDDGAYEQYF. As DNA, the CDR3 is TGTGCCAGTGATGACGGGGCCTACGAGCAGTACTTC.

This chain uses TRBV28 with TRBJ2-7; TRBD2 matches at 10 bases. V shed 3 bases, J shed 3 bases, and the junction held 14 bases outside the gene matches. The CDR3 runs 18 residues. The germline gives CDR1 MDHEN, CDR2 SYDVKM. Here the CDR3 reads CASSFLLASGRGLYEQYF. The DNA for the CDR3 is TGTGCCAGCAGTTTCCTCTTGGCTAGCGGGAGAGGTCTCTACGAGCAGTACTTC.

The V call is TRBV5-1, the J call TRBJ1-1; TRBD1 agrees at 7 bases. This CDR3 is built from 15 residues. Germline lookup yields CDR1 SGHRS and CDR2 YFSETQ. Losses at the gene ends were 4 bases for V and 0 bases for J; bases not matched to a gene: 6. This CDR3 is CASSPRQGMNTEAFF. DNA for the CDR3: TGCGCCAGCAGCCCCCGACAGGGTATGAACACTGAAGCTTTCTTT.

The rearrangement links TRBV6-5 to TRBJ1-2; tentatively, D is TRBD1 (5 bases). The CDR3 is 14 residues long. CDR1 is MNHEY, CDR2 SVGAGI, per germline. V was clipped by 7 bases and J by 4 bases, with 16 bases between them. The chain's CDR3 is CASTTPGLVYGYTF. The CDR3 DNA follows: TGTGCCAGCACTACTCCGGGACTGGTCTATGGCTACACCTTC.